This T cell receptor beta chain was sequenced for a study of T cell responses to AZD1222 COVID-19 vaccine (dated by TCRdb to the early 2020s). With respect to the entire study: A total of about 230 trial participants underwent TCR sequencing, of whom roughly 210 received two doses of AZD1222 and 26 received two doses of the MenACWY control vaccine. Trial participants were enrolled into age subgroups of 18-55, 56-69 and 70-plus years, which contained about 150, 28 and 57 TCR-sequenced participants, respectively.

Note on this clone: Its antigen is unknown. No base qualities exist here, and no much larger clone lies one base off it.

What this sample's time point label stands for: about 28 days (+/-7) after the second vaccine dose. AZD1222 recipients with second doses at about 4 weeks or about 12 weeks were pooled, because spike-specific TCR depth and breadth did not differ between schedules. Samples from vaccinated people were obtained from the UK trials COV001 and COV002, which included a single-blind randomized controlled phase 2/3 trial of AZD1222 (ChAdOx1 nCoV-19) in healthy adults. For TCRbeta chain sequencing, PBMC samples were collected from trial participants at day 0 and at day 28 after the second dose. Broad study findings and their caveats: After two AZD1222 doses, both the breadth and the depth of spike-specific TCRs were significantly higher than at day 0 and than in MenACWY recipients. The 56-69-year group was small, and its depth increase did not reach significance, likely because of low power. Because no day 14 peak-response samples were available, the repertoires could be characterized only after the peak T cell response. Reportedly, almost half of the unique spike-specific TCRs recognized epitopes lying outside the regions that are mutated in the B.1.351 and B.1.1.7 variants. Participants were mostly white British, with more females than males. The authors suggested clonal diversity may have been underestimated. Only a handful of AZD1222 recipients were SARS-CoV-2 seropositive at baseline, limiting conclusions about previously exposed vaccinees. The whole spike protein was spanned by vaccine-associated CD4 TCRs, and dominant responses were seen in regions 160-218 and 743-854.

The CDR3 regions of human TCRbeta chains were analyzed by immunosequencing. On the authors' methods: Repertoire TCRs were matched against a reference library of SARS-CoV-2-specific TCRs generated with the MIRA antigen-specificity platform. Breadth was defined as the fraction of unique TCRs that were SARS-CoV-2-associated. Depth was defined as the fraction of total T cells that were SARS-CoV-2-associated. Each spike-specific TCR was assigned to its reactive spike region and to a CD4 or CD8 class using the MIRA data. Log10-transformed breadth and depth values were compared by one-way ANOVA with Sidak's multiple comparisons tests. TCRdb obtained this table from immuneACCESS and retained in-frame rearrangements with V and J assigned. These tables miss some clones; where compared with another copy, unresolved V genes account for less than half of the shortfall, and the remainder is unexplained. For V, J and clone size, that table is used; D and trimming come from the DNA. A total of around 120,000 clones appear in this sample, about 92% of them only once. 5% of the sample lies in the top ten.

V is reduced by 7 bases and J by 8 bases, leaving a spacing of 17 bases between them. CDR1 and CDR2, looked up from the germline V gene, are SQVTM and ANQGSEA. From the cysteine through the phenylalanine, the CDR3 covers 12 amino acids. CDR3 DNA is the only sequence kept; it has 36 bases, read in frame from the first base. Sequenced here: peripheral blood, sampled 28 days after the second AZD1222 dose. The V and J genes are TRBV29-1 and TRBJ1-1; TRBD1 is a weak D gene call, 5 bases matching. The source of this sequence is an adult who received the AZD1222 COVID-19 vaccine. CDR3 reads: CSDGSPGGEAFF. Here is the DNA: TGCAGCGACGGGAGTCCGGGGGGAGAAGCTTTCTTT.